One TCR beta chain is described in this entry. Antigen: not known. This sample was included in a study of T cell responses to AZD1222 COVID-19 vaccine. Findings and caveats of the study: Repertoire collection took place solely once the T cell response had peaked. Spike was spanned by vaccine-associated CD4 TCRs, which were dominant at 160-218 and 743-854.

CDR1 and CDR2 (germline): SQVTM, ANQGSEA. Between the trimmed V and J ends, which lost 0 bases and 3 bases, there was a span of 9 bases. The CDR3 loop spans 13 amino acids. The table came from immunoSEQ multiplex PCR; TCRdb's copy has only in-frame clones and leaves some out. Altogether about 94,000 clones are present, 85% being singletons, with the ten largest covering 4.5%. This receptor was taken from an adult who received the AZD1222 COVID-19 vaccine. The V gene is TRBV29-1, the J gene TRBJ2-7, with a possible D match to TRBD2 (5 bases). The source was peripheral blood, collected 28 days after the second AZD1222 dose. DNA of the CDR3: TGCAGCGTTGAAGATCTTGGGAGCTACGAGCAGTACTTC. Protein product: CSVEDLGSYEQYF.